This T cell receptor (beta chain) was sequenced in a study of graft-versus-host responses after intestinal transplantation. The table came from immunoSEQ multiplex PCR; TCRdb's copy has only in-frame clones and leaves some out. The sample shows 75,000 to 100,000 clones, about 93% of them seen only once. Notes on this clone: Its antigen is undetermined.

CDR1 is MNHEY, CDR2 SMNVEV, per germline (reference sequence). This CDR3 is built from 15 residues. Trimming cost V 3 bases and J 4 bases, with 15 bases left between them. The origin of this receptor is a human donor who received an intestinal transplant. J is TRBJ2-5 and V is TRBV27; a possible D gene is TRBD1 (5 bases). Sample: unstimulated CD8+ T cells sorted from spleen or lymph node cells, taken before intestinal transplant. CDR3 sequence: CASSFAGQGAETQYF. In DNA form, the CDR3 reads TGTGCCAGCAGTTTTGCCGGGCAGGGTGCAGAGACCCAGTACTTC.